This TCR beta chain originates from a study of T cells after yellow fever vaccination. Trimming took off 1 base at V and 3 bases at J, with 10 bases between the two ends. The CDR3 sequence is 14 residues long. Germline CDR1 reads DFQATT; CDR2 reads SNEGSKA (reference sequence). 5'RACE template switching added a universal primer site and UMIs to TCR cDNA. MiXCR was run by TCRdb on the 5' RACE reads, yielding one entry per CDR3 protein. The sample has some 600,000 distinct CDR3 sequences; roughly an eighth are singletons. The TCR was taken from a man aged 25 to 45 who received the YFV17D yellow fever vaccine. The sample was PBMCs, taken on the day of the yellow fever booster vaccination. The chain employs TRBV20-1 and TRBJ1-5; D gene ambiguous. The CDR3 DNA sequence: TGCAGTGCTAGAGGATACGTTTCCAATCAGCCCCAGCATTTT. Translated, it gives CSARGYVSNQPQHF.